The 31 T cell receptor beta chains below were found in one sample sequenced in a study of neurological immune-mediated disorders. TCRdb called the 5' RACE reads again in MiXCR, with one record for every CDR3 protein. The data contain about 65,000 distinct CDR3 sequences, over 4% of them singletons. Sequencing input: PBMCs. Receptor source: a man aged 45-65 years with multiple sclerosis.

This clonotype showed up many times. The CDR3 DNA reads as TGCAGTGCTAGAGATCGACTAGCTGCCGGGGAGCTGTTTTTT. As protein: CSARDRLAAGELFF. The V gene is TRBV20-1, the J gene TRBJ2-2; 7 bases align to TRBD2. The CDR3 totals 14 residues. Per germline, CDR1 DFQATT and CDR2 SNEGSKA (reference sequence). V lost 0 bases and J lost 6; bases outside the gene matches: 4.

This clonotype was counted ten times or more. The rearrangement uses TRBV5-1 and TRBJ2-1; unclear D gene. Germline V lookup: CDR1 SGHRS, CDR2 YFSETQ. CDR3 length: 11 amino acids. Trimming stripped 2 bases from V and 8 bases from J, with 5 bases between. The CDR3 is CASSFRHEQFF. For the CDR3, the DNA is TGCGCCAGCAGCTTTAGGCATGAGCAGTTCTTC. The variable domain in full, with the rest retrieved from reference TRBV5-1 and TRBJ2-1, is KAGVTQTPRYLIKTRGQQVTLSCSPISGHRSVSWYQQTPGQGLQFLFEYFSETQRNKGNFPGRFSGRQFSNSRSEMNVSTLELGDSALYLCASSFRHEQFFGPGTRLTVL.

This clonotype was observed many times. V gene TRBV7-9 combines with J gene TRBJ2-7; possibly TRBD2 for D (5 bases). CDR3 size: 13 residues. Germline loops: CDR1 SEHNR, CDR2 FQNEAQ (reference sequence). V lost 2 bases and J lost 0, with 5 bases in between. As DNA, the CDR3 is TGTGCCAGCAGCTTACGGGGCTCCTACGAGCAGTACGTC. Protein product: CASSLRGSYEQYV.

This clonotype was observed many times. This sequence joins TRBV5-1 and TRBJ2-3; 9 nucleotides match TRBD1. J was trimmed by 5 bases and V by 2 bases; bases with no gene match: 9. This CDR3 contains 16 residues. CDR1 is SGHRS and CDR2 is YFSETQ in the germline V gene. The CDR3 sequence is CASSFPTGGRIDTQYF. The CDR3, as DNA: TGCGCCAGCAGCTTCCCGACAGGGGGGCGGATAGATACGCAGTATTTT. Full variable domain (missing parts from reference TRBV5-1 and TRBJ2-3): KAGVTQTPRYLIKTRGQQVTLSCSPISGHRSVSWYQQTPGQGLQFLFEYFSETQRNKGNFPGRFSGRQFSNSRSEMNVSTLELGDSALYLCASSFPTGGRIDTQYFGPGTRLTVL.

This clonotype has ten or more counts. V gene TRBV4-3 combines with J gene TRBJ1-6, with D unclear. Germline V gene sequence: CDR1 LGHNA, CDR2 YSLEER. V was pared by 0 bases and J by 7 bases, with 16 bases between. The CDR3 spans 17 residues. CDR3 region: CASSQDNLWAGNSPLHF. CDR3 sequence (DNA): TGCGCCAGCAGCCAAGATAACTTGTGGGCGGGCAATTCACCCCTCCACTTT.

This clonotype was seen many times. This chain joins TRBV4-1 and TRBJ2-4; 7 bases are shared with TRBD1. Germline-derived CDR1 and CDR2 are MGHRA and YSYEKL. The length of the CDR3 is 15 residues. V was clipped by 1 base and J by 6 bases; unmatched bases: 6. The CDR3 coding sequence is TGCGCCAGCAGCCAAGGGACAGGTCCGGTAAACATTCAGTACTTC. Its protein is CASSQGTGPVNIQYF.

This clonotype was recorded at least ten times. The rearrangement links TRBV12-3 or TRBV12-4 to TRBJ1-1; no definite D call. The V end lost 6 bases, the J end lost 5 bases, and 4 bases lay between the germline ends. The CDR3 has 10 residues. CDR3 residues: CASSDTEAFF. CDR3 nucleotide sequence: TGTGCCAGCAGCGATACTGAAGCTTTCTTT.

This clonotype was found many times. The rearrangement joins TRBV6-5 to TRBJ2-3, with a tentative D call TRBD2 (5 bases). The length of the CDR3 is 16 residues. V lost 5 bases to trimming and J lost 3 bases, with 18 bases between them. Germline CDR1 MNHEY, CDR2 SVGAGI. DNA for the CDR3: TGTGCCAGCAGTCGGACTCGATACGGTTCGACAGATACGCAGTATTTT. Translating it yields CASSRTRYGSTDTQYF.

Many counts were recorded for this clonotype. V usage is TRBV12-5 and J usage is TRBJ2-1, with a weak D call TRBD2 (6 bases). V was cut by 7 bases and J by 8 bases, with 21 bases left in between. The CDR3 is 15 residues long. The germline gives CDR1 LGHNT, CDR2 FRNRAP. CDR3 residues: CASAAIVGGVDEQFF. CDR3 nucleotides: TGTGCTAGTGCCGCCATCGTCGGGGGTGTCGATGAGCAGTTCTTC.

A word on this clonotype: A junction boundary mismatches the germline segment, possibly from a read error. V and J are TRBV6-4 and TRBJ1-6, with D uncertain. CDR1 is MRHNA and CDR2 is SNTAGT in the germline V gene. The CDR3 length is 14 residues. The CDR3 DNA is TGTGCCAGCAGCCCCTCCCCCGGGGTTTCACCCCTCAACTTT. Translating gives CASSPSPGVSPLNF.

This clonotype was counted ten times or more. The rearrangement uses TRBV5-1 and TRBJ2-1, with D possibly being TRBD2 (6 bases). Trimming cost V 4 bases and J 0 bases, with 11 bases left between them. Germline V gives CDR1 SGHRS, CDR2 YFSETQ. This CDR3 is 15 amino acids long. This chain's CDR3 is CASSTTRSSYNEQFF. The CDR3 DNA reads TGCGCCAGCAGCACGACTAGAAGCTCCTACAATGAGCAGTTCTTC.

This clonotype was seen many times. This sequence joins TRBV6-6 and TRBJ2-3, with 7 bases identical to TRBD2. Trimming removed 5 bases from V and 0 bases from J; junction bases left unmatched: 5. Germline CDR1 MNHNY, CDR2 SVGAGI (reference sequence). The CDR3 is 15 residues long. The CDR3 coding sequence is TGTGCCAGCAGTCAGCGGGGACTTAGCACAGATACGCAGTATTTT. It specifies CASSQRGLSTDTQYF.

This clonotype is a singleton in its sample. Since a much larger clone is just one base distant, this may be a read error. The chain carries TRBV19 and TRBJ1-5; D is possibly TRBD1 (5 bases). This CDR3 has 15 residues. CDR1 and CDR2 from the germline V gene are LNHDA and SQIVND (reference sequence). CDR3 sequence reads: CASSGVRDSGQPQNF. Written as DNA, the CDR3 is TGTGCCAGTAGTGGGGTAAGAGACAGCGGCCAGCCCCAGAATTTT.

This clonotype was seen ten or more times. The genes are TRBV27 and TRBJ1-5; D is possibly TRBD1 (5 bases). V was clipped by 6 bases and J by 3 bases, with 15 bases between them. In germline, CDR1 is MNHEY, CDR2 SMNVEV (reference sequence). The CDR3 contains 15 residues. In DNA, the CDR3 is TGTGCCAGCAGAAGGGAACGACAGCCCAATCAGCCCCAGCATTTT. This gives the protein CASRRERQPNQPQHF.

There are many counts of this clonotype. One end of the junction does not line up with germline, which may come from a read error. The CDR3 reads CASSGGLYNSPLNF. The DNA for the CDR3 is TGCGCCAGCAGCGGGGGGCTCTATAATTCACCCCTCAACTTT. The J gene is TRBJ1-6, the V gene TRBV5-1; D is possibly TRBD1 (6 bases). The CDR3 loop spans 14 amino acids. The germline CDR1 and CDR2 sequences are SGHRS and YFSETQ.

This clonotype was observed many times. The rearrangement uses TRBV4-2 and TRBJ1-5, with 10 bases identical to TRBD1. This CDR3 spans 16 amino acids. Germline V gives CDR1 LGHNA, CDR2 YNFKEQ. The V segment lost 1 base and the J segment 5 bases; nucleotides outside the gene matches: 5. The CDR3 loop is CASSQAGQGDHQPQHF. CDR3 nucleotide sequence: TGTGCCAGCAGCCAAGCCGGACAGGGGGACCATCAGCCCCAGCATTTT.

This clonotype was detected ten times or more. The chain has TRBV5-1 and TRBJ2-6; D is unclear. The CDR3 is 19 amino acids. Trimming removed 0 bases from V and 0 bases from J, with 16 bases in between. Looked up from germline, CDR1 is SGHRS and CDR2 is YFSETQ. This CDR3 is CASSLAMQTAASGANVLTF. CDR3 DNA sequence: TGCGCCAGCAGCTTGGCAATGCAGACCGCGGCCTCTGGGGCCAACGTCCTGACTTTC.

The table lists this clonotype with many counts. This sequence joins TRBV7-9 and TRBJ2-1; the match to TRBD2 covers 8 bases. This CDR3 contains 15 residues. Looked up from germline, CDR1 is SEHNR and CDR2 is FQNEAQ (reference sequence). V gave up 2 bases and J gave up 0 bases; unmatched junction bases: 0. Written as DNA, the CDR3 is TGTGCCAGCAGCTTAAGCGGGAGCTCCTACAATGAGCAGTTCTTC. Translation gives CASSLSGSSYNEQFF.

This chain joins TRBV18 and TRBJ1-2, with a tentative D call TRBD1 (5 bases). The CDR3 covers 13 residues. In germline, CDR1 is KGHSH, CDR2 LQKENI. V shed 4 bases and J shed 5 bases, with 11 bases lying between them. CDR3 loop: CASSQGREYGYTF. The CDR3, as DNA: TGTGCCAGCTCACAGGGACGGGAATATGGCTACACCTTC.

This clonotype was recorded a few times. The CDR3: CAISSDRNTEAFF. The CDR3 DNA is TGTGCCATCAGTTCCGACAGAAACACTGAAGCTTTCTTT. V gene TRBV10-3 combines with J gene TRBJ1-1, with a weak D call TRBD1 (5 bases). Per the germline V gene, CDR1 is ENHRY and CDR2 is SYGVKD. V gave up 5 bases and J gave up 2 bases, with 9 bases separating them. The CDR3 is 13 amino acids.

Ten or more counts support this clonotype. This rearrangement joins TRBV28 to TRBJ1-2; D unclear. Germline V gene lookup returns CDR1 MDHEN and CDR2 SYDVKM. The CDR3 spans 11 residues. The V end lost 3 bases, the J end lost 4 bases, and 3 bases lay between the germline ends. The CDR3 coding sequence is TGTGCCAGCAGTTTTGCCTATGGCTACACCTTC. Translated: CASSFAYGYTF.

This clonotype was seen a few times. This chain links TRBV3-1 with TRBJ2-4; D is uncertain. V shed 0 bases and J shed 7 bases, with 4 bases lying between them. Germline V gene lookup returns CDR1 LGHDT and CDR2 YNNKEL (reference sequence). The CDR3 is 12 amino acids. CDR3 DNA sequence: TGTGCCAGCAGCCAAGAAACCAACATTCAGTACTTC. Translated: CASSQETNIQYF.

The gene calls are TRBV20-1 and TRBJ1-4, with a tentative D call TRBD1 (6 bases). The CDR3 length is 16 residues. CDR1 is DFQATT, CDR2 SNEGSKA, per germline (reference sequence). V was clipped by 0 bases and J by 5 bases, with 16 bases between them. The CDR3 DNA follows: TGCAGTGCTAGAGATACAGGGAGATCGAGAAATGAAAAACTGTTTTTT. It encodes CSARDTGRSRNEKLFF.

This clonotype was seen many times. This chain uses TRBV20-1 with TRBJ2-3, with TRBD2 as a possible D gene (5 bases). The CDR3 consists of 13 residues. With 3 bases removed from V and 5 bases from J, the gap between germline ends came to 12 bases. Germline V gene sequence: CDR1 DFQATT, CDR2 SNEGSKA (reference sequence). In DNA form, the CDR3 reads TGCAGTGCTAGCCTAGCCCATAAAGATACGCAGTATTTT. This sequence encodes CSASLAHKDTQYF.

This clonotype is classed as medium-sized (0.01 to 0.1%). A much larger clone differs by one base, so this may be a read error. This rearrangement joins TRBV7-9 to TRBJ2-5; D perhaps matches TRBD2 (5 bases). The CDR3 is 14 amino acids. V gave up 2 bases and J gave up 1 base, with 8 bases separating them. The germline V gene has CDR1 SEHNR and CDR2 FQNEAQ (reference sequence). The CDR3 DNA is TGTGCCAGCAGCTTAACTAGAGGCCAAGAGACCCAGTACTTC. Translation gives CASSLTRGQETQYF. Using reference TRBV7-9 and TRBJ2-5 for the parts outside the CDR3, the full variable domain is DTGVSQNPRHKITKRGQNVTFRCDPISEHNRLYWYRQTLGQGPEFLTYFQNEAQLEKSRLLSDRFSAERPKGSFSTLEIQRTEQGDSAMYLCASSLTRGQETQYFGPGTRLLVL.

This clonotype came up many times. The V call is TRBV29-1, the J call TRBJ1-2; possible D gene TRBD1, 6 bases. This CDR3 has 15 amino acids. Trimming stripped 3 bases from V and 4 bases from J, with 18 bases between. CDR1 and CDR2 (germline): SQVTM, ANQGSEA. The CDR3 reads CSVEGAGAQSYGYTF. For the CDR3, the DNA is TGCAGCGTTGAGGGTGCGGGGGCCCAATCCTATGGCTACACCTTC.

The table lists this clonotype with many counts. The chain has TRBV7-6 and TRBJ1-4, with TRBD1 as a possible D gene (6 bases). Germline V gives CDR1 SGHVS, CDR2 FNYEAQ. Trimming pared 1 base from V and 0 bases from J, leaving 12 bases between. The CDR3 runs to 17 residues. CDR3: CASSLGFRQATNEKLFF. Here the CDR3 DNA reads TGTGCCAGCAGCTTAGGCTTCAGACAGGCAACTAATGAAAAACTGTTTTTT.

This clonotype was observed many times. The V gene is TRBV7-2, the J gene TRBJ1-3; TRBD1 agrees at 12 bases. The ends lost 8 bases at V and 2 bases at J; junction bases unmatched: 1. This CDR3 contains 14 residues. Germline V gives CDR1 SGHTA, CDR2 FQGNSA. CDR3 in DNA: TGTGCCAGCGGGACAGGGGGCCCTGGAAACACCATATATTTT. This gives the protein CASGTGGPGNTIYF.

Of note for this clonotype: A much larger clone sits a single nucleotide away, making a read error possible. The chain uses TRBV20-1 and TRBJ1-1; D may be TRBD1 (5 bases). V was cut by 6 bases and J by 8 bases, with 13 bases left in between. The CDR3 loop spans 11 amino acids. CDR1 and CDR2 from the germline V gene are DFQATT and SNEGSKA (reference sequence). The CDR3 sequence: CSARRGPEAFF. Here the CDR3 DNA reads TGCAGTGCAAGAAGGGGACCGGAAGCTTTCTTT.

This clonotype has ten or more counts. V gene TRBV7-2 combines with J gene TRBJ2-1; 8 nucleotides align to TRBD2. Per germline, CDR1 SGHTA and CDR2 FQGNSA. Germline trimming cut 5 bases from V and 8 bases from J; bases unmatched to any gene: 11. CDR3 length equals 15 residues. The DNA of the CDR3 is TGTGCCAGCAGCCCCTATTATGCGGGGGGAGATGAGCAGTTCTTC. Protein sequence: CASSPYYAGGDEQFF.

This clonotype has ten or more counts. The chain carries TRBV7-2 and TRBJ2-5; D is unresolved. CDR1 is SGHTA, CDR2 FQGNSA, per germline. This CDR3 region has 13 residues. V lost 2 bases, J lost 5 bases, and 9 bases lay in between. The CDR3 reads CASSLRPEETQYF. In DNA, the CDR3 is TGTGCCAGCAGCTTAAGGCCTGAGGAGACCCAGTACTTC.